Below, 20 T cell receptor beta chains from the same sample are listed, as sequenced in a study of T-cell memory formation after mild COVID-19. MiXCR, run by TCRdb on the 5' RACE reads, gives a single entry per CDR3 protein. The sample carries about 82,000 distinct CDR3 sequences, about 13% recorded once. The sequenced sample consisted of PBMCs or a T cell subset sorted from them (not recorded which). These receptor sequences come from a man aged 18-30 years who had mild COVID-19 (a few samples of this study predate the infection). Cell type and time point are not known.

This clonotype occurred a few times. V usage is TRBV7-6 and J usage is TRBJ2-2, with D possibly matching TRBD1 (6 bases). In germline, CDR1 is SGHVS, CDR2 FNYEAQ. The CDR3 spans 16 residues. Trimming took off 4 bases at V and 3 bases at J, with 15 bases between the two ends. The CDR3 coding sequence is TGTGCCAGCAGCTCGGACAGCCTGGTGGACACCGGGGAGCTGTTTTTT. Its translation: CASSSDSLVDTGELFF.

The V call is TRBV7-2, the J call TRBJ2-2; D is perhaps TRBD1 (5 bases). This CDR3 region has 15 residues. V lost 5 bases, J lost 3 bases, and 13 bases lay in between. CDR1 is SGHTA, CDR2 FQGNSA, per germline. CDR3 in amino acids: CASSDRQTDTGELFF. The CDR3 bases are TGTGCCAGCAGCGACCGCCAGACAGACACCGGGGAGCTGTTTTTT.

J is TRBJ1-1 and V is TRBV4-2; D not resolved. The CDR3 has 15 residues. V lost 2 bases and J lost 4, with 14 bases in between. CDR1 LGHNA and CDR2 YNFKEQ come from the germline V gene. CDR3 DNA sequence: TGTGCCAGCAGCCAATTGTCCCGAGGGCGCACTGAAGCTTTCTTT. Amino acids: CASSQLSRGRTEAFF.

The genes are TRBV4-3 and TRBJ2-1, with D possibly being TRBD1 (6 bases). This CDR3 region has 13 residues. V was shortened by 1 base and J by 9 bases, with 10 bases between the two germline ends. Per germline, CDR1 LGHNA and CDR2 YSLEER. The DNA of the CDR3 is TGCGCCAGCAGCCAAGTTTTAGGGGGTGAGCAGTTCTTC. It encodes CASSQVLGGEQFF.

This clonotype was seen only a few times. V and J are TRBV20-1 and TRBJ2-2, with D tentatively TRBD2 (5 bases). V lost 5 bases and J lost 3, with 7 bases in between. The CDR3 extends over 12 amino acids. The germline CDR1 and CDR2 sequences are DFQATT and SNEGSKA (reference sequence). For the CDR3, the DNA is TGCAGTGCTCCCGGGGACACCGGGGAGCTGTTTTTT. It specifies CSAPGDTGELFF.

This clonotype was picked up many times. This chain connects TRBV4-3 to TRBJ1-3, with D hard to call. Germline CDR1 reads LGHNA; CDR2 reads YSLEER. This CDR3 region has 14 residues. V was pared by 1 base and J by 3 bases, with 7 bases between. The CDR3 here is CASSQAGIGNTIYF. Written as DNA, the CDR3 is TGCGCCAGCAGCCAAGCGGGGATTGGAAACACCATATATTTT.

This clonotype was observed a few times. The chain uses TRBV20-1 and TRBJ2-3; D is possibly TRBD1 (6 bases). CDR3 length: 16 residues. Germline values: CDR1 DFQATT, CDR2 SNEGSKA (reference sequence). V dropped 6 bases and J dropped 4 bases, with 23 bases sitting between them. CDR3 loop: CSARGLRFRSSDTQYF. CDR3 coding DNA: TGCAGTGCAAGGGGGTTGCGGTTTCGTAGCTCAGATACGCAGTATTTT.

As DNA, the CDR3 is TGCGCCAGCAGCCAAGATCGATTTAGTTCCGGGGAGCTGTTTTTT. This sequence encodes CASSQDRFSSGELFF. This chain joins TRBV4-3 and TRBJ2-2; no firm D call. This CDR3 spans 15 amino acids. Trimming shortened V by 0 bases and J by 6 bases, and 11 bases separated the two germline ends. Germline CDR1 is LGHNA and CDR2 is YSLEER.

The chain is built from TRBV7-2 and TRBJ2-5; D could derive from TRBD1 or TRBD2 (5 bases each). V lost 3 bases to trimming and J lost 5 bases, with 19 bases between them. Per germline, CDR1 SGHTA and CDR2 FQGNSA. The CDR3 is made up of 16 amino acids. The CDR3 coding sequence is TGTGCCAGCAGCTTGGAACGGGGCCCCGGGTGGGAGACCCAGTACTTC. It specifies CASSLERGPGWETQYF.

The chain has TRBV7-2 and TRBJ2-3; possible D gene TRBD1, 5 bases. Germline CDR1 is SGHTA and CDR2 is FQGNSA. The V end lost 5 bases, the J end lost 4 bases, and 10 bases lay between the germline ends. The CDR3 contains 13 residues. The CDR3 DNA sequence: TGTGCCAGCAGCCGGTCCAGGGCAGATACGCAGTATTTT. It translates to CASSRSRADTQYF.

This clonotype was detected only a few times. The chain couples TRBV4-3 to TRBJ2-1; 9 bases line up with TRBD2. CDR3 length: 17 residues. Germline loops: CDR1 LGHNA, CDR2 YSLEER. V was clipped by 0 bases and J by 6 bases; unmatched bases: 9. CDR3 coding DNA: TGCGCCAGCAGCCAAGACGGTAGCGGGGGCCTCCCCAATGAGCAGTTCTTC. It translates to CASSQDGSGGLPNEQFF.

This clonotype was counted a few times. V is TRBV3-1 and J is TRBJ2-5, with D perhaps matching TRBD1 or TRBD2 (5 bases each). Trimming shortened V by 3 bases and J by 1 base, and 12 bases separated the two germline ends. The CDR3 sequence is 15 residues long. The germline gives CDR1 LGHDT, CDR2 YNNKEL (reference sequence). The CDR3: CASSHSGTIQETQYF. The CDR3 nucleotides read TGTGCCAGCAGCCACTCCGGGACCATCCAAGAGACCCAGTACTTC.

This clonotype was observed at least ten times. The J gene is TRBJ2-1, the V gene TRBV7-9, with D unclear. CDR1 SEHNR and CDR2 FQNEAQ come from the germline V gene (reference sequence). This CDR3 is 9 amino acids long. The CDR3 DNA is TGTGCGATACGCAATGAGCAGTTCTTC. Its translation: CAIRNEQFF.

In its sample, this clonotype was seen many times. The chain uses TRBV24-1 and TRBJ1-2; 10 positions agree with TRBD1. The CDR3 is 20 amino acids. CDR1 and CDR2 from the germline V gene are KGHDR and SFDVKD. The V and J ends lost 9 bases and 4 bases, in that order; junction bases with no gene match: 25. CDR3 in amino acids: CATGPRRNLWDRGSPYGYTF. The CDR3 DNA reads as TGTGCCACCGGCCCCCGTCGCAACCTATGGGACAGGGGATCCCCCTATGGCTACACCTTC.

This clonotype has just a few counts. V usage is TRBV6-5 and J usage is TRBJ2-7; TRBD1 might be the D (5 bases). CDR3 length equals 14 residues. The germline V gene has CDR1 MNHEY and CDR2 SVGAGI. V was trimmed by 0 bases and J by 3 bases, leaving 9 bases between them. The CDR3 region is CASSYSQAGYEQYF. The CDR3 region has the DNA TGTGCCAGCAGTTACTCACAGGCAGGCTACGAGCAGTACTTC.

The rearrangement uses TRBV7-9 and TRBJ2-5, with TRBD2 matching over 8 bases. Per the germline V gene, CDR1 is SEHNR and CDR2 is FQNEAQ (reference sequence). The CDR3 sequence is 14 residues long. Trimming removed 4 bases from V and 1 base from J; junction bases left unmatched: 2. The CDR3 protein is CASSSAGGQETQYF. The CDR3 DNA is TGTGCCAGCAGCTCGGCGGGGGGCCAAGAGACCCAGTACTTC.

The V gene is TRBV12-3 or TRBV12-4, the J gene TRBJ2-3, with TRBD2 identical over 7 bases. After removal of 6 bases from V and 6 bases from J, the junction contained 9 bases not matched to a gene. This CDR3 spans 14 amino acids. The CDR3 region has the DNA TGTGCCAGCAGCCGACTAGCCCAAACGGATACGCAGTATTTT. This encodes CASSRLAQTDTQYF.

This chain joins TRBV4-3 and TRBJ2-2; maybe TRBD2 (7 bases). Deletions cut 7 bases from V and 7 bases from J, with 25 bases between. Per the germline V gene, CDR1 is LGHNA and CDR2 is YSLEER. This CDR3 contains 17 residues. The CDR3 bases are TGCGCCAGCACCCCGGAGGGGGGGGCCAGGGTTGACGGGGAGCTGTTTTTT. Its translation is CASTPEGGARVDGELFF.

Here the CDR3 reads CSVAAPIVPSLAGDDEQYF. DNA of the CDR3: TGCAGCGTTGCTGCCCCTATCGTCCCTAGCCTAGCGGGGGACGACGAGCAGTACTTC. V is TRBV29-1 and J is TRBJ2-7, with TRBD2 matching 10 bases. Trimming removed 4 bases from V and 5 bases from J; junction bases left unmatched: 23. Germline CDR1 reads SQVTM; CDR2 reads ANQGSEA. CDR3 length equals 19 residues.

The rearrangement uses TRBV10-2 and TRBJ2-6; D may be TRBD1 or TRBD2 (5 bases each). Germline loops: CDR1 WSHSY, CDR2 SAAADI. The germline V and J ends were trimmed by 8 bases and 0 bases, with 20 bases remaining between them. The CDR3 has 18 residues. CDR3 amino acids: CASEGGGEGTSGANVLTF. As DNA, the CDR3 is TGCGCCAGCGAAGGAGGAGGAGAGGGGACCTCTGGGGCCAACGTCCTGACTTTC.